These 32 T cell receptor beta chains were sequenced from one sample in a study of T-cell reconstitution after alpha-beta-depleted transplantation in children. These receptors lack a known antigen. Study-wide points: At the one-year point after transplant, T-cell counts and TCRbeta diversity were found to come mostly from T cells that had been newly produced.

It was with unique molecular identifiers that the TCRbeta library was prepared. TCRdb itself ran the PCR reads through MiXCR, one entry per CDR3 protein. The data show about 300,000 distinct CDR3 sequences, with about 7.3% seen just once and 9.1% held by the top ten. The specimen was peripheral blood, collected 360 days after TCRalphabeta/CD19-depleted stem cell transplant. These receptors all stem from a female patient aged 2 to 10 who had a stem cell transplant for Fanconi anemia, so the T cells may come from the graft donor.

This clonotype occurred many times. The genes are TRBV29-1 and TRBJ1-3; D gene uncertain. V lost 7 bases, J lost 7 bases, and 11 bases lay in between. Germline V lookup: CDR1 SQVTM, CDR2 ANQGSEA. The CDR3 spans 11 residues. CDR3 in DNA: TGCAGCGCTGGGCATGGGAACACCATATATTTT. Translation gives CSAGHGNTIYF.

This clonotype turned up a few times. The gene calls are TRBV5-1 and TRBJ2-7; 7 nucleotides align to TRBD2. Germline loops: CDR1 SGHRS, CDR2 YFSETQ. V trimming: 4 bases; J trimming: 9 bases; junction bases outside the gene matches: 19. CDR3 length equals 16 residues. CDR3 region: CASSNSTRGLSSPQYF. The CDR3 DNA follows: TGCGCCAGCAGCAACTCGACAAGGGGACTATCATCCCCGCAGTACTTC.

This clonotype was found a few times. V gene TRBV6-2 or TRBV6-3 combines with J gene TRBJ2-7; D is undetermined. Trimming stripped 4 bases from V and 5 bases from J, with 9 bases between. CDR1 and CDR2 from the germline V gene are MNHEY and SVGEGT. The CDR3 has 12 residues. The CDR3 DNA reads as TGTGCCAGCAGTTCCCGGTTGAACGAGCAGTACGTC. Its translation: CASSSRLNEQYV.

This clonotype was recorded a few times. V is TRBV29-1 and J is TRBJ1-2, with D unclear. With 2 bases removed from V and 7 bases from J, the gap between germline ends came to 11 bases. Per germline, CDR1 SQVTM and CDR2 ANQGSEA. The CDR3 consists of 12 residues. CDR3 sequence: CSVERTDFGYTF. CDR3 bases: TGCAGCGTTGAACGGACGGACTTTGGCTACACCTTC. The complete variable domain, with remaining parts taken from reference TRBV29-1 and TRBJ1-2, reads SAVISQKPSRDICQRGTSLTIQCQVDSQVTMMFWYRQQPGQSLTLIATANQGSEATYESGFVIDKFPISRPNLTFSTLTVSNMSPEDSSIYLCSVERTDFGYTFGSGTRLTVV.

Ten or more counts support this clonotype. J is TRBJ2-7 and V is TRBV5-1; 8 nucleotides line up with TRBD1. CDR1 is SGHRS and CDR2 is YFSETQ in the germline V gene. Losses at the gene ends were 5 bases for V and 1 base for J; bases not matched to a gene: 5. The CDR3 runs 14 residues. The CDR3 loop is CASRRTGISYEQYF. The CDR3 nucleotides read TGCGCCAGCAGACGGACAGGGATATCCTACGAGCAGTACTTC.

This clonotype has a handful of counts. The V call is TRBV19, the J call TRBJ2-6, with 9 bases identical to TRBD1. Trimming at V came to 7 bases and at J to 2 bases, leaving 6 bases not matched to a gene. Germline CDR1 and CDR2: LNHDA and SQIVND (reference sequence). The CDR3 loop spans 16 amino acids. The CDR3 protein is CASKDRGGTGANVLTF. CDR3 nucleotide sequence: TGTGCCAGTAAGGACAGGGGAGGAACTGGGGCCAACGTCCTGACTTTC. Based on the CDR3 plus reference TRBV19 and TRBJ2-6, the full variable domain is DGGITQSPKYLFRKEGQNVTLSCEQNLNHDAMYWYRQDPGQGLRLIYYSQIVNDFQKGDIAEGYSVSREKKESFPLTVTSAQKNPTAFYLCASKDRGGTGANVLTFGAGSRLTVL.

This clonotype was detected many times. CDR3 loop: CASSSLAGVRDTQYF. CDR3 in DNA: TGTGCCAGCAGTTCCCTAGCGGGAGTTCGAGATACGCAGTATTTT. The V call is TRBV27, the J call TRBJ2-3, with 10 bases fitting TRBD2. This CDR3 region has 15 residues. J gave up 5 bases and V 4 bases, and 6 bases lay outside the gene matches. From germline, CDR1 is MNHEY and CDR2 SMNVEV (reference sequence).

The CDR3 nucleotides are TGTGCCAGCAGCCCTTCCAGGCCGGGGACAGGGGGCACAGATACGCAGCATTTT. It encodes CASSPSRPGTGGTDTQHF. V is TRBV7-3 and J is TRBJ2-3; 12 positions agree with TRBD1. The J call is doubtful: the DNA matches TRBJ1-5 better. The CDR3 runs to 18 residues. From germline, CDR1 is SGHTA and CDR2 FQGTGA.

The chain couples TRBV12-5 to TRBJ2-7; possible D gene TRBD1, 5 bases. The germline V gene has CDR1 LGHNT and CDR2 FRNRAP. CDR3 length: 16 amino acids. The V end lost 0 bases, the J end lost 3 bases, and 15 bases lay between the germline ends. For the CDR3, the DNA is TGTGCTAGTGGTTTGGTTCCAGGGTCCAGCTTCTACGAGCAGTACGTC. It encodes CASGLVPGSSFYEQYV.

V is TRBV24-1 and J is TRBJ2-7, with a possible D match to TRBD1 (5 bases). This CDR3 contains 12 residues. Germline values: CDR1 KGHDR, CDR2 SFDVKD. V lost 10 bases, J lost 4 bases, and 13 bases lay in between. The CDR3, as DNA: TGTGCCACTATACACAAGGGGTACGAGCAGTACTTC. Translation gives CATIHKGYEQYF.

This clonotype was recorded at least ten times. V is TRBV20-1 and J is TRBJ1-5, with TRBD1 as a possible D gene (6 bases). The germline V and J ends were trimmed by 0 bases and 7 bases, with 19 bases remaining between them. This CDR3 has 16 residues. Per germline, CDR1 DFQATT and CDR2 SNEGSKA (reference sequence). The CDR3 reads CSARDGGQSGLQPQHF. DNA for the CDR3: TGCAGTGCTAGAGATGGAGGACAGTCCGGGCTGCAGCCCCAGCATTTT.

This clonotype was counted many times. CDR3 nucleotide sequence: TGTGCTTCCACTAGCTCCTACGAGCAGTACTTC. Encoded protein: CASTSSYEQYF. The V and J genes are TRBV28 and TRBJ2-7; possible D gene TRBD2, 5 bases. Per the germline V gene, CDR1 is MDHEN and CDR2 is SYDVKM. CDR3 length: 11 residues.

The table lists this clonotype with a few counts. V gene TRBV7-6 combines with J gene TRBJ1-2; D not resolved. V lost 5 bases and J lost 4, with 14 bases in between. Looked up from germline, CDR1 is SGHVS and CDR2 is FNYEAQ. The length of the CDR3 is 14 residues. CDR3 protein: CASSSRRRGYGYTF. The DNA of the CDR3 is TGTGCCAGCAGCAGTAGAAGACGGGGCTATGGCTACACCTTC. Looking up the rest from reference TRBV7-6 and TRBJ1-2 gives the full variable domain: GAGVSQSPRYKVTKRGQDVALRCDPISGHVSLYWYRQALGQGPEFLTYFNYEAQQDKSGLPNDRFSAERPEGSISTLTIQRTEQRDSAMYRCASSSRRRGYGYTFGSGTRLTVV.

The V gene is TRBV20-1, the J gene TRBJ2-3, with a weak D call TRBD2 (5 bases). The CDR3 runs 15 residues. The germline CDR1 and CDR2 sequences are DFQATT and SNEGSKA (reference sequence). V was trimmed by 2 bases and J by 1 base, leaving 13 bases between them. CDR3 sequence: CSARRNGGRTDTQYF. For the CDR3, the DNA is TGCAGTGCTAGACGGAACGGCGGGCGCACAGATACGCAGTATTTT.

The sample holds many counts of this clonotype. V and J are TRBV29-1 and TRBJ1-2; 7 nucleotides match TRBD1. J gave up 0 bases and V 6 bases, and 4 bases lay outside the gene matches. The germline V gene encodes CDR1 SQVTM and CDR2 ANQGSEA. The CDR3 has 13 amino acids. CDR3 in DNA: TGCAGCGTGAGGGACAGAGCTAACTATGGCTACACCTTC. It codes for CSVRDRANYGYTF.

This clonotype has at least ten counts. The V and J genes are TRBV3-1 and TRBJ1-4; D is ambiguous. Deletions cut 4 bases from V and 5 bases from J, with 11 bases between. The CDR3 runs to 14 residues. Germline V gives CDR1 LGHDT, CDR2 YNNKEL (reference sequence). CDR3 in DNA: TGTGCCAGCAGCCCGTCCTGGCAAAATGAAAAACTGTTTTTT. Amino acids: CASSPSWQNEKLFF. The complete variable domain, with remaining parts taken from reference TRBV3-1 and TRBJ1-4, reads DTAVSQTPKYLVTQMGNDKSIKCEQNLGHDTMYWYKQDSKKFLKIMFSYNNKELIINETVPNRFSPKSPDKAHLNLHINSLELGDSAVYFCASSPSWQNEKLFFGSGTQLSVL.

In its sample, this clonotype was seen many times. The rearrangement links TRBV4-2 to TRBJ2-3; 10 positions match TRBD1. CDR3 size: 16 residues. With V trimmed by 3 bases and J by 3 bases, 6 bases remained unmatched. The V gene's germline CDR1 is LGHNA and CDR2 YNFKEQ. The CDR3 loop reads CASSHVPGQGTDTQYF. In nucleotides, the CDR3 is TGTGCCAGCAGCCACGTACCGGGACAGGGGACAGATACGCAGTATTTT.

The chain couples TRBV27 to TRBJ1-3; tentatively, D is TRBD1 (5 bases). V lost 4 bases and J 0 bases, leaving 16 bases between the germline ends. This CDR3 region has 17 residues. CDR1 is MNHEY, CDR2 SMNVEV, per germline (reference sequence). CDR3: CASSSLPGTSSGNTIYF. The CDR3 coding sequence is TGTGCCAGCAGTTCACTCCCCGGGACTAGCTCTGGAAACACCATATATTTT.

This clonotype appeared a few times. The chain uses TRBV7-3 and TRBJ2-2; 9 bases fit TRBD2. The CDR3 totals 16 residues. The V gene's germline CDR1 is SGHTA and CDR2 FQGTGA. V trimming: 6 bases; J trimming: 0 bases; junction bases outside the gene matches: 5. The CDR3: CASSLGTSPNTGELFF. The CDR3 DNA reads TGTGCCAGCAGTTTGGGGACTAGCCCGAACACCGGGGAGCTGTTTTTT.

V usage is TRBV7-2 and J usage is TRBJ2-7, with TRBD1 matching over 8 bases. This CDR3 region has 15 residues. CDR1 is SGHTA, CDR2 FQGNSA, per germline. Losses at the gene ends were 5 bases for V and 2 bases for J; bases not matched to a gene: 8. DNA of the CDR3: TGTGCCAGCAGCATATCCGGGACAGGCACCTACGAGCAGTACTTC. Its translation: CASSISGTGTYEQYF.

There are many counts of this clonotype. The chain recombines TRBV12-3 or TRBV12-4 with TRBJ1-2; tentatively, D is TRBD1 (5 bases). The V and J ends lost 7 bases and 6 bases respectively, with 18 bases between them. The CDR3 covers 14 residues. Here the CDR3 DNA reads TGTGCCAGCACCCAGGACACTAACCAGGATGGCTACACCTTC. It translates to CASTQDTNQDGYTF.

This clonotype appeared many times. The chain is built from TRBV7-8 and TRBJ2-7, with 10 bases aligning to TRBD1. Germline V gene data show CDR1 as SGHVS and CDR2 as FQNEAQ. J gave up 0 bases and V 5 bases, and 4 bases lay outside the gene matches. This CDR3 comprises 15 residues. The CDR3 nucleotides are TGTGCCAGCAGCCGACAGGGGGCTTTCTCCTACGAGCAGTACGTC. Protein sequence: CASSRQGAFSYEQYV.

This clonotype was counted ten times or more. The CDR3 DNA is TGTGCCAGTAACAGCGCCTTGACGCCCCAGCATTTT. Translating gives CASNSALTPQHF. V and J are TRBV2 and TRBJ1-5; D gene uncertain. The CDR3 length is 12 residues. Germline V gene lookup returns CDR1 SNHLY and CDR2 FYNNEI. Trimming took 9 bases from V and 9 from J, leaving 15 bases between them.

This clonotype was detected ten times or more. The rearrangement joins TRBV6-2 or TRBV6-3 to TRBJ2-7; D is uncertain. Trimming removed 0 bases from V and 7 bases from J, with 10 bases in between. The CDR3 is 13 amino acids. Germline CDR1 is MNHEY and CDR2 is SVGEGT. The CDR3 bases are TGTGCCAGCAGTTACTCGAGAACGGGTGAGCAGTACGTC. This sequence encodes CASSYSRTGEQYV.

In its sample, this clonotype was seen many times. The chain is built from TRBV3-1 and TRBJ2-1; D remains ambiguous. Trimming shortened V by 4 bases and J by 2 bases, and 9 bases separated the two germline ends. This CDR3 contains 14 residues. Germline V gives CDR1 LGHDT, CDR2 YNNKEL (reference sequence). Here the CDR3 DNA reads TGTGCCAGCAGCCCCTTGGGGACCTACAATGAGCAGTTCTTC. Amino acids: CASSPLGTYNEQFF.

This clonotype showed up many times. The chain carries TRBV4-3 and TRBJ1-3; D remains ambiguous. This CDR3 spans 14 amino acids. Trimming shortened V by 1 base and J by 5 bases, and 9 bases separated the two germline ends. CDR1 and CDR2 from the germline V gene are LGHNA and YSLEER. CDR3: CASSQGIPRNTIYF. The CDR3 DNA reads TGCGCCAGCAGCCAAGGAATCCCACGAAACACCATATATTTT.

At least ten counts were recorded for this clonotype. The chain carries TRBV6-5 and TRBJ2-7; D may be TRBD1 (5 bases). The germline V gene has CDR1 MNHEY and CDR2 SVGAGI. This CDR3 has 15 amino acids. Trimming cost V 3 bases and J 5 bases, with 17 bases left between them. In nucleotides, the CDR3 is TGTGCCAGCAGTTATGTAGGGGTCACCCTAGACGAGCAGTACGTC. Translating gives CASSYVGVTLDEQYV.

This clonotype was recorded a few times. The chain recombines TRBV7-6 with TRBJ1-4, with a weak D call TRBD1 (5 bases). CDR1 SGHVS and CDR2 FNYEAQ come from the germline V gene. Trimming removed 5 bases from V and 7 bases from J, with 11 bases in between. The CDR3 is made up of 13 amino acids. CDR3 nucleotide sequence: TGTGCCAGCAGCCCCAGGGAGGGTGAAAAACTGTTTTTT. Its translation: CASSPREGEKLFF.

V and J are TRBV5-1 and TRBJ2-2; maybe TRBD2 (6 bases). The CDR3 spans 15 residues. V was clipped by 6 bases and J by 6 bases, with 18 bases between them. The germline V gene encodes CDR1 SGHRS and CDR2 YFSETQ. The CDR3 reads CASTRRGQNPGELFF. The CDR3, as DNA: TGCGCCAGCACCCGGCGGGGTCAGAATCCCGGGGAGCTGTTTTTT.

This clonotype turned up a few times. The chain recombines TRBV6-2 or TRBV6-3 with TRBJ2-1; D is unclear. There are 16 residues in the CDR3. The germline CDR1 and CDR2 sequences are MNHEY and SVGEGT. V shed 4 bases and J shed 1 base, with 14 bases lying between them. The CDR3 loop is CASSSLNIGSYNEQFF. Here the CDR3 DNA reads TGTGCCAGCAGTTCCCTCAACATCGGGTCCTACAATGAGCAGTTCTTC.

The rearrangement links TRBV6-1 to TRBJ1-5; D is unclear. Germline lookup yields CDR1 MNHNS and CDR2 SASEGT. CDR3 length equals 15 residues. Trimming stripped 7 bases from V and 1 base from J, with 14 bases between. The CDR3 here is CASTHTWTSNQPQHF. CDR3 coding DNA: TGTGCCAGCACCCACACATGGACGAGCAATCAGCCCCAGCATTTT.

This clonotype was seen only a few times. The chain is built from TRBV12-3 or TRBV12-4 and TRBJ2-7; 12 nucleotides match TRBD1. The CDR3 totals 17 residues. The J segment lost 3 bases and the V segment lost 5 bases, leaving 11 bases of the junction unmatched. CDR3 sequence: CASSPALGTGGFYEQYF. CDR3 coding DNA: TGTGCCAGCAGTCCAGCCTTGGGGACAGGGGGCTTCTACGAGCAGTACTTC.